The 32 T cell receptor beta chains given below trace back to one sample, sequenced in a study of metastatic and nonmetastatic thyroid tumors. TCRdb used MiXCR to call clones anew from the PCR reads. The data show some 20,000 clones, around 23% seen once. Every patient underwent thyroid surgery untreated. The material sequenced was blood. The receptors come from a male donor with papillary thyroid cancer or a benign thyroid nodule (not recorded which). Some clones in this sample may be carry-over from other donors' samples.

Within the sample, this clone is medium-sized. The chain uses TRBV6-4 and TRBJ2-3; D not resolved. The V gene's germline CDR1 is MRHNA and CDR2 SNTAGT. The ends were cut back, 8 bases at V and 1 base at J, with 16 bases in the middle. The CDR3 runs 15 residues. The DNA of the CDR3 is TGTGCCAGCGCGGAGACAAATGGAGGCACAGATACGCAGTATTTT. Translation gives CASAETNGGTDTQYF.

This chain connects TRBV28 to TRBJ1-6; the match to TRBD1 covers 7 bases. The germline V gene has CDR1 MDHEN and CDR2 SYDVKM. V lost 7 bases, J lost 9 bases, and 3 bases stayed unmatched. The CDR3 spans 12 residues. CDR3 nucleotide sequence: TGTGCCAGCACAGGGGGGAGTTCACCCCTCCACTTT. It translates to CASTGGSSPLHF. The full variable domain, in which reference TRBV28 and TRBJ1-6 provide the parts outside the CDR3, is DVKVTQSSRYLVKRTGEKVFLECVQDMDHENMFWYRQDPGLGLRLIYFSYDVKMKEKGDIPEGYSVSREKKERFSLILESASTNQTSMYLCASTGGSSPLHFGNGTRLTVT.

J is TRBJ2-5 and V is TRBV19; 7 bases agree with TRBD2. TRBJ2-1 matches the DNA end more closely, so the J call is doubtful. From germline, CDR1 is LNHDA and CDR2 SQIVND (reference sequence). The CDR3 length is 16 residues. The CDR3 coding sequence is TGTGCCAGTAGTATTCTGGCGGGACTACCGAACAATGAGCAGTTCTTC. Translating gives CASSILAGLPNNEQFF.

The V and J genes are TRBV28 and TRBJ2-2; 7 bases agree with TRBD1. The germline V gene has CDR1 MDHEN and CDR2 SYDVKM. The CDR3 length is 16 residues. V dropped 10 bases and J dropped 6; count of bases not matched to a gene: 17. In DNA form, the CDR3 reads TGTGCCACCATTTCCCCCCGGGACAGAGCTTCCGGGGAGCTGTTTTTT. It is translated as CATISPRDRASGELFF.

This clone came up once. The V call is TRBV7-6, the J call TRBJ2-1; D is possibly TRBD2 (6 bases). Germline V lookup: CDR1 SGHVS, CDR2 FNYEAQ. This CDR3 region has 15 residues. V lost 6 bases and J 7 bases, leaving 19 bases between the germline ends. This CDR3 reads CASRRDFGAGNEQFF. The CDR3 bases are TGTGCCAGCAGACGGGACTTTGGGGCGGGGAATGAGCAGTTCTTC.

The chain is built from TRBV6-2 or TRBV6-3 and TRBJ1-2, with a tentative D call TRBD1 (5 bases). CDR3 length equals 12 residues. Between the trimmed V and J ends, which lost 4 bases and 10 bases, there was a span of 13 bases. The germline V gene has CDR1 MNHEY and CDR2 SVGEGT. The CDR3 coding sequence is TGTGCCAGCAGTTTTACCTTGGGGGTCTACACCTTC. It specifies CASSFTLGVYTF.

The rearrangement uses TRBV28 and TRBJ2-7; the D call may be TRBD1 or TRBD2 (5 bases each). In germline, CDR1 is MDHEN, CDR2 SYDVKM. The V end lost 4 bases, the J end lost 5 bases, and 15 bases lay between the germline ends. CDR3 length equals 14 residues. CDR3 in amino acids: CASSYPSMGDEQYF. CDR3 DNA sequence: TGTGCCAGCAGTTACCCCTCAATGGGGGACGAGCAGTACTTC.

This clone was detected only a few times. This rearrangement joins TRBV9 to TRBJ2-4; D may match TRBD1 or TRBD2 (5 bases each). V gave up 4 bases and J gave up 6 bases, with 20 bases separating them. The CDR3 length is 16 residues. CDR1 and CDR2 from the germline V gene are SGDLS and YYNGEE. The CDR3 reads CASSPQSFAGGNIQYF. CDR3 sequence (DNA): TGTGCCAGCAGCCCCCAATCGTTTGCTGGGGGAAACATTCAGTACTTC.

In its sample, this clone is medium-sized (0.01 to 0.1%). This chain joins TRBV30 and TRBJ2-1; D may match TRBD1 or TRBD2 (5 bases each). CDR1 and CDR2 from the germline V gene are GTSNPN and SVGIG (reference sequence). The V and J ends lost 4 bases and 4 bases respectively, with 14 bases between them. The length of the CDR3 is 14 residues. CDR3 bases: TGTGCCTGGATGTCCGGGACCGCGTACAATGAGCAGTTCTTC. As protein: CAWMSGTAYNEQFF.

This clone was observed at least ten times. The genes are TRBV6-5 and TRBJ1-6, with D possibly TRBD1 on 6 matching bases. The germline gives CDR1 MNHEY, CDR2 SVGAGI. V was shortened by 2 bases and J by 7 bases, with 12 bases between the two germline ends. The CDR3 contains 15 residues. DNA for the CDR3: TGTGCCAGCAGTTACGGCAGGGGTACGAATTCACCCCTCCACTTT. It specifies CASSYGRGTNSPLHF.

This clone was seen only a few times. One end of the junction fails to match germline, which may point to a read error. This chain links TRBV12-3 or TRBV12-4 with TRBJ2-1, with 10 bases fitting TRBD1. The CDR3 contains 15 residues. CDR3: CASSRDRGLDNQQFF. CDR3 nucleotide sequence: TGTGCCAGCAGCCGTGACAGGGGGCTAGACAATCAGCAGTTCTTC.

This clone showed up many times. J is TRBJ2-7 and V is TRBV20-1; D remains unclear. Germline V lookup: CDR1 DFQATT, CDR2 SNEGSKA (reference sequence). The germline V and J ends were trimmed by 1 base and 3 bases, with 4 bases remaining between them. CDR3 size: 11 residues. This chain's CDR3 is CSARGFYEQYF. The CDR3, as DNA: TGCAGTGCTAGAGGCTTCTACGAGCAGTACTTC.

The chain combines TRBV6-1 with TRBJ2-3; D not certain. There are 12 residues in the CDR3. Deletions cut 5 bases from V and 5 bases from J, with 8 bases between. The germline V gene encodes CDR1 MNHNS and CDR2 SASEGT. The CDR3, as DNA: TGTGCCAGCAGTTCCCAAATAGATACGCAGTATTTT. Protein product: CASSSQIDTQYF.

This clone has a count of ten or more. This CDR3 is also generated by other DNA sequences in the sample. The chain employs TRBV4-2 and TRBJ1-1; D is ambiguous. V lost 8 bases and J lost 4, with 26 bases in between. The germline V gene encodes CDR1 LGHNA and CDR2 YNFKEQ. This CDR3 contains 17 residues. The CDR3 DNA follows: TGTGCCAGCCGGAGGGCGGGTCGCACATACACAGTCACTGAAGCTTTCTTT. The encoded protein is CASRRAGRTYTVTEAFF.

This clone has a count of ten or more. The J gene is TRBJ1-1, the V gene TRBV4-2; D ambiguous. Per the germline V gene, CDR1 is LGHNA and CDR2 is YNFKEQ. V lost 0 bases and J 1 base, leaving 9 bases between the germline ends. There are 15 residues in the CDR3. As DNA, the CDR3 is TGTGCCAGCAGCCAAGATCGGGCCGAGAACACTGAAGCTTTCTTT. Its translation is CASSQDRAENTEAFF.

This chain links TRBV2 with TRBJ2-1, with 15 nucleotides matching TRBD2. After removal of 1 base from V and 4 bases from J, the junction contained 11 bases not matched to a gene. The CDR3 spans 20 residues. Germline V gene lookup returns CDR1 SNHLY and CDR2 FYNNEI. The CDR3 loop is CASSEGGWTSGRAQYNEQFF. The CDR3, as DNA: TGTGCCAGCAGTGAAGGGGGGTGGACTAGCGGGAGGGCTCAGTACAATGAGCAGTTCTTC.

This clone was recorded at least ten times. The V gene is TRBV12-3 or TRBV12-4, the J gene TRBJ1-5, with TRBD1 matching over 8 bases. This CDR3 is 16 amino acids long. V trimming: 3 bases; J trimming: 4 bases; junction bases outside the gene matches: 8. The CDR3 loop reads CASSLGTGDINQPQHF. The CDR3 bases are TGTGCCAGCAGTTTGGGGACAGGCGACATAAATCAGCCCCAGCATTTT.

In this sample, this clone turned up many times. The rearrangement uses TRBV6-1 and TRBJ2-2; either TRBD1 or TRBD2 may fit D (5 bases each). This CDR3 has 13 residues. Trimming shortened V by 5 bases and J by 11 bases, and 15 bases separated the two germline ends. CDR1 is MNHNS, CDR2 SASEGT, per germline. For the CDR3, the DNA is TGTGCCAGCAGTCTTAATTGGGGGAGCGAGCTGTTTTTT. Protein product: CASSLNWGSELFF.

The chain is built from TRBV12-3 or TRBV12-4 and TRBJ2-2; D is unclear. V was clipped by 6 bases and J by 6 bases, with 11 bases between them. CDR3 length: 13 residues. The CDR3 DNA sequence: TGTGCCAGCAGGGAATCCTTCGCCGGGGAGCTGTTTTTT. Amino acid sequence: CASRESFAGELFF.

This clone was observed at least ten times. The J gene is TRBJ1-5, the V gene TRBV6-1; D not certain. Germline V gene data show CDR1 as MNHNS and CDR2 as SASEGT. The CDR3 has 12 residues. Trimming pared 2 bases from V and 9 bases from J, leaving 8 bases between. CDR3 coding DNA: TGTGCCAGCAGTGAACCGGGGAGGCCCCAGCATTTT. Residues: CASSEPGRPQHF.

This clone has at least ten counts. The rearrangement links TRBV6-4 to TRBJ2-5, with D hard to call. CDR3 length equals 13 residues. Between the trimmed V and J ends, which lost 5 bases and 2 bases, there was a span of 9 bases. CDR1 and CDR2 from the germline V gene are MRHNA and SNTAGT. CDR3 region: CASSPTPQETQYF. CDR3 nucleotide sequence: TGTGCCAGCAGTCCCACCCCGCAAGAGACCCAGTACTTC.

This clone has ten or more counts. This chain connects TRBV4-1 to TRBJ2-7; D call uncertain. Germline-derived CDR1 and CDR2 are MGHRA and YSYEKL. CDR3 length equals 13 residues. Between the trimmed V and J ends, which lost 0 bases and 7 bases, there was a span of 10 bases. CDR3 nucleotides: TGCGCCAGCAGCCAAGATCTGGGGTGGGAGCAGTACTTC. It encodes CASSQDLGWEQYF.

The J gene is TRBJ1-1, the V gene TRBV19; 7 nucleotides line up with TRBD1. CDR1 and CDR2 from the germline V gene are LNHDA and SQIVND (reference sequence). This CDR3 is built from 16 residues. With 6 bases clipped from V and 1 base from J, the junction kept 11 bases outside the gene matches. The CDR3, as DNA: TGTGCCAGTAGCCTGGGACAGCCCATGGGGAACACTGAAGCTTTCTTT. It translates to CASSLGQPMGNTEAFF.

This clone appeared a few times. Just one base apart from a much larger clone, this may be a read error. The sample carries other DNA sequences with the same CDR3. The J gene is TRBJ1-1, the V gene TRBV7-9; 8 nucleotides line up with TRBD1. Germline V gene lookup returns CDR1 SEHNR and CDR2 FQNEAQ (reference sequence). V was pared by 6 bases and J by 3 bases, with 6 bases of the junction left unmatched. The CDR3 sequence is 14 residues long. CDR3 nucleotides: TGTGCCAGCAGGGTTACAGGGGGAGACACTGAAGCTTTCTTT. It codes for CASRVTGGDTEAFF.

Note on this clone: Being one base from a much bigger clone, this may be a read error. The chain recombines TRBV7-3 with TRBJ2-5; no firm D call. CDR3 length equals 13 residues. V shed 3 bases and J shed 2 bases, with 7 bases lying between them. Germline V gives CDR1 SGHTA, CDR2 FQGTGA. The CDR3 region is CASSFQSQETQYF. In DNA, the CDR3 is TGTGCCAGCAGCTTCCAAAGTCAAGAGACCCAGTACTTC.

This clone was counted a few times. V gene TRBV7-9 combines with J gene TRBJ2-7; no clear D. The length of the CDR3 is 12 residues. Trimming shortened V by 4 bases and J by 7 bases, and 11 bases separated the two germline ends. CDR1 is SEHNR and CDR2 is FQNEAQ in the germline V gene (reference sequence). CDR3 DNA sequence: TGTGCCAGCAGCTCCGGAATTGGAGAGCAGTACTTC. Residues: CASSSGIGEQYF.

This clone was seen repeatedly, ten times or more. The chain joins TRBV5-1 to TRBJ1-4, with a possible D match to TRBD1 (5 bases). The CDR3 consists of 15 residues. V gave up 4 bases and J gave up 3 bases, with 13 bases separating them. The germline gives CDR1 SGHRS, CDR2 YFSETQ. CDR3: CASSPLGGSNEKLFF. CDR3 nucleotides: TGCGCCAGCAGCCCCCTGGGGGGGTCTAATGAAAAACTGTTTTTT.

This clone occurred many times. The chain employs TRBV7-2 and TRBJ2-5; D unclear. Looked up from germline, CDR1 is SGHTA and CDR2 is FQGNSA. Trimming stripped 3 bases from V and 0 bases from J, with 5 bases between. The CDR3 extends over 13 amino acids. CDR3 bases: TGTGCCAGCAGCTTTTCTAACCAAGAGACCCAGTACTTC. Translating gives CASSFSNQETQYF.

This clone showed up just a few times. Written as DNA, the CDR3 is TGTGCCACCAGCAGAAGGACAGGGGGCGATCAGCCCCAGCATTTT. Residues: CATSRRTGGDQPQHF. The chain employs TRBV15 and TRBJ1-5; 11 bases are a match to TRBD1. In germline, CDR1 is LNHNV, CDR2 YYDKDF (reference sequence). Unmatched junction bases numbered 2, after V lost 2 bases and J lost 5 bases. This CDR3 is built from 15 residues.

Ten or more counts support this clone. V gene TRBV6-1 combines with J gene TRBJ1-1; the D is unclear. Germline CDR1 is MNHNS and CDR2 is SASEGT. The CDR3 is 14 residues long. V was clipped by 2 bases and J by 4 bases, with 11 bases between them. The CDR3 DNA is TGTGCCAGCAGTGAATTGTGGGGTAGCACTGAAGCTTTCTTT. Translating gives CASSELWGSTEAFF.

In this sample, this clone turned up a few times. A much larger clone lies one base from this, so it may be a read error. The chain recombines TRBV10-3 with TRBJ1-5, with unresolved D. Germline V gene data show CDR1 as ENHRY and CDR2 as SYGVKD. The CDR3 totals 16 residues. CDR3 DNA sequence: TGTGCCATCAGTGAGTCGAGGGAATCCGGCAATAAGCCCCAGCATTTT. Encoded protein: CAISESRESGNKPQHF.

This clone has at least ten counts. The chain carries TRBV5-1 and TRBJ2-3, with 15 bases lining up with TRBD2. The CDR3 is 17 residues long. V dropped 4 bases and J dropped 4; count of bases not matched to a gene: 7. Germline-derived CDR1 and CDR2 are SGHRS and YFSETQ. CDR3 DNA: TGCGCCAGCAGCGGGCGGACTAGCGGGAGGGCCCCAGATACGCAGTATTTT. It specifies CASSGRTSGRAPDTQYF.